This T cell receptor (beta chain) comes out of a study of T cells in Graves' hyperthyroidism and ophthalmopathy. The source material, RNA transcripts, was used to amplify TCR beta CDR3 regions. Researchers ran a first-round RT-PCR on the TCR CDR3 using the HTBI primer set. TCRdb ran MiXCR on the multiplex PCR reads and lists one entry per CDR3 protein. The profile shows about 160,000 distinct CDR3 sequences, roughly 9.4% of them singletons. Study-level results: Peripheral blood also featured most of the thyroid clonotypes expanded above 0.001.

The CDR3 length is 16 residues. The V gene's germline CDR1 is SGHNT and CDR2 YENEEA. The V segment lost 5 bases and the J segment 3 bases; nucleotides outside the gene matches: 7. Of note for this clonotype: Its antigen is undetermined.

This receptor was identified in a woman aged 18-30 years with Graves' hyperthyroidism that later progressed to Graves' ophthalmopathy. The sequenced sample was blood. The chain recombines TRBV11-3 with TRBJ2-2, with TRBD1 identical over 9 bases. The CDR3 nucleotides read TGTGCCAGCAGCGCAAACAGGGGGCTAGACACCGGGGAGCTGTTTTTT. Protein sequence: CASSANRGLDTGELFF. The full variable domain, completed using reference TRBV11-3 and TRBJ2-2, is EAGVVQSPRYKIIEKKQPVAFWCNPISGHNTLYWYLQNLGQGPELLIRYENEEAVDDSQLPKDRFSAERLKGVDSTLKIQPAELGDSAVYLCASSANRGLDTGELFFGEGSRLTVL.